The 27 T cell receptor beta chains below all came from one sample that was sequenced in a study of prognosis after radiotherapy for stage I lung cancer. Researchers used two-round multiplex PCR to amplify TCR beta CDR3 starting from genomic DNA. For every TRBV and TRBJ gene, a specific primer was used in first-round PCR. A single record per CDR3 protein comes from TCRdb applying MiXCR to the multiplex PCR reads. Found here are over 25,000 distinct CDR3 sequences, 46% of them singletons; the top ten hold 15%. The sequencing here drew on PBMCs, taken before or after stereotactic body radiation therapy (not recorded which). The receptors derive from a donor over 45 with non-small cell lung cancer.

Judged by abundance, this clonotype is medium-sized. This sequence joins TRBV2 and TRBJ1-2; 7 nucleotides line up with TRBD1. The V segment lost 6 bases and the J segment 1 base; nucleotides outside the gene matches: 5. The length of the CDR3 is 14 residues. In germline, CDR1 is SNHLY, CDR2 FYNNEI. The CDR3, as DNA: TGTGCCAGCAGCAAACAGGGGCTTAACTATGGCTACACCTTC. Its translation: CASSKQGLNYGYTF.

As to this clonotype: This likely traces to a read error, being one base from a far larger clone. This rearrangement joins TRBV6-4 to TRBJ1-2; D is unresolved. V was pared by 5 bases and J by 5 bases, with 24 bases between. The CDR3 has 17 amino acids. Looked up from germline, CDR1 is MRHNA and CDR2 is SNTAGT. This chain's CDR3 is CASSPSVGTDSRYGYTF. CDR3 nucleotide sequence: TGTGCCAGCAGTCCGAGCGTGGGTACCGATTCCCGATATGGCTACACCTTC.

V usage is TRBV6-1 and J usage is TRBJ2-7; 10 nucleotides match TRBD2. Germline V gives CDR1 MNHNS, CDR2 SASEGT. The CDR3 loop spans 14 amino acids. V was pared by 4 bases and J by 9 bases, with 9 bases of the junction left unmatched. CDR3 protein: CASSVNRAGGGQYF. Written as DNA, the CDR3 is TGTGCCAGCAGTGTTAACCGAGCGGGGGGGGGGCAGTACTTC.

This clonotype has ten or more counts. The V and J genes are TRBV20-1 and TRBJ1-6; TRBD1 matches at 8 bases. Germline CDR1 DFQATT, CDR2 SNEGSKA (reference sequence). Germline trimming cut 3 bases from V and 6 bases from J; bases unmatched to any gene: 7. This CDR3 comprises 15 residues. The CDR3 coding sequence is TGCAGTGCTAGTCCCCTGACAGGGGCTAATTCACCCCTCCACTTT. This sequence encodes CSASPLTGANSPLHF.

The genes are TRBV5-1 and TRBJ1-6; TRBD1 agrees at 8 bases. With V trimmed by 4 bases and J by 8 bases, 5 bases remained unmatched. Germline V gives CDR1 SGHRS, CDR2 YFSETQ. The CDR3 spans 14 residues. The CDR3: CASSPGGAYSPLHF. DNA for the CDR3: TGCGCCAGCAGCCCAGGGGGCGCCTATTCACCCCTCCACTTT.

This clonotype has more than one count but fewer than ten. The V gene is TRBV5-4, the J gene TRBJ2-5; TRBD2 agrees at 10 bases. Germline V lookup: CDR1 SGHNT, CDR2 YYREEE (reference sequence). The V segment lost 1 base and the J segment 4 bases; nucleotides outside the gene matches: 10. CDR3 length: 17 amino acids. The CDR3 loop is CASSLFLAGGGGETQYF. The DNA of the CDR3 is TGTGCCAGCAGCTTGTTCTTAGCGGGAGGTGGAGGAGAGACCCAGTACTTC. Full variable domain (missing parts from reference TRBV5-4 and TRBJ2-5): ETGVTQSPTHLIKTRGQQVTLRCSSQSGHNTVSWYQQALGQGPQFIFQYYREEENGRGNFPPRFSGLQFPNYSSELNVNALELDDSALYLCASSLFLAGGGGETQYFGPGTRLLVL.

About this clonotype: Germline and junction disagree at one end, which may indicate a read error. The rearrangement links TRBV12-3 or TRBV12-4 to TRBJ2-2; TRBD1 aligns across 8 bases. This CDR3 has 15 amino acids. CDR3 residues: CASNSGGANTGEMFF. The CDR3 coding sequence is TGTGCCAGCAACTCAGGGGGCGCGAACACTGGGGAGATGTTTTTT.

This clonotype was found once. J is TRBJ1-1 and V is TRBV6-9; D call uncertain. From germline, CDR1 is MNHGY and CDR2 SVAAGI. The CDR3 has 13 amino acids. V was trimmed by 4 bases and J by 0 bases, leaving 6 bases between them. The CDR3 nucleotides are TGTGCCAGCAGTTCGACGGTGAACACTGAAGCTTTCTTT. Residues: CASSSTVNTEAFF.

The V gene is TRBV2, the J gene TRBJ2-2; TRBD1 is a possible D gene (6 bases). The CDR3 is 15 residues long. Trimming stripped 7 bases from V and 3 bases from J, with 15 bases between. CDR1 is SNHLY, CDR2 FYNNEI, per germline. The CDR3 DNA is TGTGCCAGCATTGGGGGCGGACAGCACACCGGGGAGCTGTTTTTT. This encodes CASIGGGQHTGELFF.

This clonotype has a count of ten or more. The chain links TRBV5-1 to TRBJ2-2; 12 bases match TRBD1. Germline lookup yields CDR1 SGHRS and CDR2 YFSETQ. After removal of 4 bases from V and 4 bases from J, the junction contained 8 bases not matched to a gene. The CDR3 is 17 residues long. The CDR3 loop reads CASSPAGQGAFTGELFF. DNA for the CDR3: TGCGCCAGCAGCCCAGCGGGACAGGGGGCCTTCACCGGGGAGCTGTTTTTT.

In regard to this clonotype: This may be a read error, as it is one base from a much larger clone. The chain links TRBV5-6 to TRBJ2-7, with 12 bases fitting TRBD1. Germline assignment: CDR1 SGHDT and CDR2 YYEEEE. This CDR3 is 14 amino acids long. CDR3 DNA sequence: TGTGCCAGCAGCTATGGGACAGGGGGCCACGAGCACTACTTC. Translated, it gives CASSYGTGGHEHYF.

This clonotype was counted ten times or more. The chain joins TRBV10-3 to TRBJ1-2, with D possibly being TRBD1 (5 bases). The V end was cut by 11 bases, the J end by 5 bases, with 18 bases between. The germline V gene has CDR1 ENHRY and CDR2 SYGVKD. The CDR3 contains 13 residues. The CDR3 reads CASNEAGLYGYTF. The CDR3, as DNA: TGTGCCTCAAACGAGGCAGGGCTTTATGGCTACACCTTC.

In this sample, this clonotype is medium-sized (0.01 to 0.1%). The chain combines TRBV6-2 or TRBV6-3 with TRBJ2-1, with TRBD2 matching over 7 bases. The CDR3 is made up of 15 amino acids. V was pared by 4 bases and J by 4 bases, with 7 bases of the junction left unmatched. The V gene's germline CDR1 is MNHEY and CDR2 SVGEGT. In DNA form, the CDR3 reads TGTGCCAGCAGTTTCCGGGCGGGAGCGTACAATGAGCAGTTCTTC. This encodes CASSFRAGAYNEQFF.

The gene calls are TRBV6-1 and TRBJ1-2; D unresolved. The ends were cut back, 5 bases at V and 14 bases at J, with 18 bases in the middle. The CDR3 length is 12 residues. Looked up from germline, CDR1 is MNHNS and CDR2 is SASEGT. CDR3: CASSPTLGVYTF. In nucleotides, the CDR3 is TGTGCCAGCAGTCCGACATTGGGCGTCTATACCTTC.

CDR3 sequence reads: CASSLSGTEYQPQHF. DNA of the CDR3: TGTGCCAGCAGTTTATCAGGGACAGAATATCAGCCCCAGCATTTT. The V gene is TRBV27, the J gene TRBJ1-5, with 7 bases lining up with TRBD1. The CDR3 loop spans 15 amino acids. After removal of 0 bases from V and 5 bases from J, the junction contained 4 bases not matched to a gene. Per the germline V gene, CDR1 is MNHEY and CDR2 is SMNVEV (reference sequence).

In regard to this clonotype: Relative to the germline gene, one junction end is altered; a read error may explain this. V usage is TRBV5-1 and J usage is TRBJ1-6; D not certain. The CDR3 sequence is 15 residues long. CDR1 and CDR2 from the germline V gene are SGHRS and YFSETQ. DNA of the CDR3: TGCGCCAGCAGCTTGGCCAGCGCCCTGGGATCACCCCTCCAATTT. Encoded protein: CASSLASALGSPLQF. The complete variable domain, with remaining parts taken from reference TRBV5-1 and TRBJ1-6, reads KAGVTQTPRYLIKTRGQQVTLSCSPISGHRSVSWYQQTPGQGLQFLFEYFSETQRNKGNFPGRFSGRQFSNSRSEMNVSTLELGDSALYLCASSLASALGSPLQFGNGTRLTVT.

The chain links TRBV7-6 to TRBJ1-5; TRBD1 might be the D (5 bases). CDR3 length equals 13 residues. Trimming left V 5 bases short and J 3 bases short, with 8 bases between. Germline V gene lookup returns CDR1 SGHVS and CDR2 FNYEAQ. The CDR3 bases are TGTGCCAGCAGCCCGACAGACAATCAGCCCCAGCATTTT. Protein sequence: CASSPTDNQPQHF.

The chain recombines TRBV5-1 with TRBJ2-2, with a possible D match to TRBD1 (6 bases). Trimming shortened V by 8 bases and J by 3 bases, and 14 bases separated the two germline ends. The CDR3 is made up of 14 amino acids. Germline CDR1 is SGHRS and CDR2 is YFSETQ. The CDR3 DNA follows: TGCGCCAGTGAGACAGGCGGCTACACCGGGGAGCTGTTTTTT. This translates into CASETGGYTGELFF. The whole variable domain, remainder taken from reference TRBV5-1 and TRBJ2-2, is KAGVTQTPRYLIKTRGQQVTLSCSPISGHRSVSWYQQTPGQGLQFLFEYFSETQRNKGNFPGRFSGRQFSNSRSEMNVSTLELGDSALYLCASETGGYTGELFFGEGSRLTVL.

This clonotype counts as medium-sized (0.01 to 0.1%). This sequence joins TRBV6-2 or TRBV6-3 and TRBJ1-3; 8 nucleotides align to TRBD1. The V gene end was trimmed by 6 bases and the J gene end by 9 bases; junction bases not matched to a gene: 7. The CDR3 has 13 residues. In germline, CDR1 is MNHEY, CDR2 SVGEGT. The CDR3 loop is CASRQTGVGTIYF. DNA for the CDR3: TGTGCCAGCAGGCAGACAGGGGTTGGCACCATATATTTT.

In this sample, this clonotype turned up many times. V gene TRBV6-2 or TRBV6-3 combines with J gene TRBJ2-1; 9 bases map to TRBD2. Germline V gives CDR1 MNHEY, CDR2 SVGEGT. V lost 6 bases, J lost 8 bases, and 8 bases stayed unmatched. The CDR3 totals 14 residues. Written as DNA, the CDR3 is TGTGCCAGCAGCCCGAGGACTAGCGAGGATGAGCAGTTCTTC. It codes for CASSPRTSEDEQFF.

As to this clonotype: An end of the junction does not agree with germline; a read error may underlie this. This chain uses TRBV19 with TRBJ1-5, with 8 bases aligning to TRBD1. The CDR3 has 15 amino acids. In germline, CDR1 is LNHDA, CDR2 SQIVND (reference sequence). As DNA, the CDR3 is TGTGCCAGTAGAGCGGACAGGGCCCTCGATCATCCCCAGCATTTT. It yields the protein CASRADRALDHPQHF.

The chain uses TRBV6-1 and TRBJ2-7, with 8 bases aligning to TRBD2. V gave up 5 bases and J gave up 6 bases; unmatched junction bases: 21. The CDR3 has 18 residues. Germline CDR1 and CDR2: MNHNS and SASEGT. The CDR3 DNA follows: TGTGCCAGCAGTACTACCCAGTTCACTATCGGGAGGGTCTTCGAGCAGTACTTC. This sequence encodes CASSTTQFTIGRVFEQYF.

In its sample, this clonotype was seen many times. The J gene is TRBJ2-5, the V gene TRBV18; D remains ambiguous. This CDR3 is built from 11 residues. Trimming stripped 3 bases from V and 1 base from J, with 0 bases between. In germline, CDR1 is KGHSH, CDR2 LQKENI. The CDR3 reads CASSPQETQYF. CDR3 nucleotide sequence: TGTGCCAGCTCACCCCAAGAGACCCAGTACTTC.

This clonotype was seen repeatedly, ten times or more. The chain couples TRBV20-1 to TRBJ1-1; tentatively, D is TRBD1 (5 bases). The length of the CDR3 is 12 residues. CDR1 is DFQATT, CDR2 SNEGSKA, per germline (reference sequence). In nucleotides, the CDR3 is TGCAGCGCGACCGGGGGGGGTACTGAAGCTTTCTTT. Protein sequence: CSATGGGTEAFF.

This clonotype was seen many times. CDR3 in amino acids: CASRQTSGGARENEQFF. The CDR3 bases are TGTGCCAGCAGGCAGACTAGCGGGGGGGCCAGGGAAAATGAGCAGTTCTTC. The gene calls are TRBV7-2 and TRBJ2-1; the match to TRBD2 covers 14 bases. J lost 7 bases, V lost 6 bases, and 11 bases had no gene match. Germline CDR1 and CDR2: SGHTA and FQGNSA. This CDR3 is built from 17 residues.

The chain has TRBV7-3 and TRBJ2-1, with no clear D. Per germline, CDR1 SGHTA and CDR2 FQGTGA. This CDR3 region has 14 residues. Trimming removed 6 bases at V and 8 bases at J, with 17 bases between. For the CDR3, the DNA is TGTGCCAGCAGAAAGGGCCCAAACGTCCATGAGCAGTTCTTC. It translates to CASRKGPNVHEQFF.

Comments on this clonotype: Just one base apart from a much larger clone, this may be a read error. The CDR3 carries no conserved terminal phenylalanine or tryptophan, so it likely arises from a read error. The V call is TRBV7-9, the J call TRBJ2-3; TRBD2 aligns across 10 bases. This CDR3 has 15 residues. J lost 3 bases, V lost 6 bases, and 6 bases had no gene match. The germline V gene encodes CDR1 SEHNR and CDR2 FQNEAQ (reference sequence). CDR3 sequence: CASSSSGGRTDTQYL. In nucleotides, the CDR3 is TGTGCCAGCAGTTCTAGCGGGGGCCGAACAGATACGCAGTATCTT.